This T cell receptor (beta chain) originates from a study of cytomegalovirus exposure and HLA in healthy donors (dated by TCRdb to the late 2010s). For context, the study as a whole: An earlier analysis of roughly 570 of the donors reported 250 to 350 Gb of sequence data and 117 million unique TCR beta sequences obtained from about 180 million T cells. Of the 300 to 500 genotyped donors, 65% to 90% were placed in the genetic ancestry cluster associated with self-reported Caucasian donors. Because of strong linkage in the cohort, 4 to 6 DR-DQ haplotypes were treated as single units for association and clustering. Every discovery cohort repertoire had been produced on one sequencing platform. The T cell repertoires of some 700 subjects were profiled by immunosequencing and related to cytomegalovirus serostatus. Alongside the repertoire data, information on donor age, sex, ethnicity and CMV serostatus was compiled. In a later genetic analysis, genome-wide SNP genotypes for 398 of the 666 donors were used, and that subset was treated as a discovery cohort. A later analysis re-examined previously published TCR beta repertoires from about 670 donors and added high-resolution HLA genotyping to investigate patterns of TCR occurrence. In an earlier analysis of 587 of the donors, high-throughput TCR beta sequencing was used to judge whether each TCR beta V gene segment behaved as functional or pseudogenic. Typing coverage varied by locus: 629-630 donors for A, B, C, DRB1 and DQB1; roughly 520 for DQA1; about 590 for DPA1; under 490 for DPB1. Class I and class II HLA loci were covered by the typing at four-digit resolution. A separate validation cohort of over 95 different subjects was used in addition to the roughly 720-subject first cohort. Among several hundred genotyped donors of the cohort, an average of around 250,000 unique TCR beta nucleotide sequences was sequenced per donor, of which roughly 17% were non-productive. The study aimed to test whether cataloging public T cell receptors could reveal signatures of past pathogen exposure. Rather than using new phenotypic data, the later analysis identified candidate immune exposures from TCR beta sequences and from how often those sequences occurred across donors. The study combined high-throughput TCR immunosequencing, statistical association of individual TCRs with disease status, and machine learning to predict cytomegalovirus infection status. Roughly 300 gigabases of sequencing data and some 85 million unique TCR sequences were included in an early release covering about 600 HLA-typed donors. Study-wide conclusions, independent of this receptor: The earlier analysis of nearly 600 of the donors excluded approximately 15 rarely observed V segments, including chromosome 9 orphons, because counts were too low. Compared with the approximately 700-donor mean, donors in an Asian-associated ancestry cluster had fewer N-insertions in productive TCRs, according to a later genetic analysis. The cohort was sequenced for TCR beta chains only, and without alpha or paired-chain data the features that could be detected were limited. A total of fewer than 200 TCR beta chains were listed by the study as associated with cytomegalovirus. Correlated functional status among segregating V segments might be attributable to linkage disequilibrium, but an unknown experimental factor could not be ruled out. When HLA alleles, especially DR and DQ, strongly co-occurred, attributing TCR associations to individual alleles was difficult. Sequencing depth was assumed to be roughly uniform across donors in the presence/absence analyses, though that assumption may not hold. In a later analysis, HLA-associated TCR beta chains showed more clonal expansion and lower generation probabilities than non-associated chains that were equally common. Most TCR sequences were observed very rarely across donors, whereas some public TCRs were present in many individuals. The authors suggested that the approach could potentially be generalized to other disease states and immunological phenotypes. A further reported finding was that TCR beta sequences accurately predicted the HLA-A and HLA-B alleles for most subjects in the first cohort. A few of the identified cytomegalovirus-associated TCR beta chains were confirmed in vitro to be specific for cytomegalovirus antigens. An association between a missense DCLRE1C variant and V-gene and J-gene trimming of TCR beta chains was found in a later genetic analysis and replicated in an independent cohort. Because some donors lacked HLA typing at each locus, the association tests relied only on the typed subset. Specific HLA alleles were associated with 15,000 to 20,000 TCR beta sequences at a false discovery rate of 0.05 in a later analysis. A later analysis found that most CMV-associated TCR beta chains appeared HLA-restricted, with HLA associations seemingly driven largely by CMV exposure. An earlier analysis of 587 of the donors showed that most TCR beta V segments appeared in productive rearrangements either about 87% or about 30% of the time, which broadly matched IMGT annotations. A later analysis found that TCR association rates varied across HLA loci, with DRB1 alleles showing the most associated TCRs and HLA-C alleles the fewest. Because the 87-base-pair reads could not distinguish some IMGT-functional V segments, including TRBV6-2 and TRBV6-3, those segments were excluded. The only immune exposure information available for the cohort was CMV serostatus. Several of the top co-occurrence clusters appeared to be linked to parvovirus B19, influenza, CMV and Epstein-Barr virus, according to a later analysis. The classifier was reported to diagnose cytomegalovirus status with high specificity and sensitivity in both the original cohort and the validation cohort. A group of highly shared sequence variants was considered likely to be a technical artifact of the sequencing pipeline.

The cohort comprised under 700 healthy bone marrow donors. Cohort members were all nominally healthy when sampled, although unrecorded immune exposures were likely present. The donor was CMV seropositive and belonged to the group of over 250 seropositive cohort members. Every donor gave a peripheral blood sample, and the peripheral blood mononuclear cells from that sample were used for TCR beta sequencing. The Qiagen DNeasy Blood Extraction Kit was used to extract genomic DNA from the blood cell samples. A word on this clone: Its binding antigen is unknown. Base-call qualities are not available, and no considerably larger clone is one nucleotide away.

The library was produced with the immunoSEQ multiplex PCR assay. For the multiplex PCR, a mixture combining 60 forward primers for TCR Vbeta segments and 13 reverse primers for TCR Jbeta segments was used. A multiplex PCR assay on genomic DNA amplified the CDR3 region of rearranged TCR beta genes. Amplified TCR beta libraries were sequenced as 87-base-pair reads on the Illumina HiSeq System. The published analysis was carried out like this. Across the 500 to 750 repertoires, a later analysis counted tens of millions of unique TCR beta chains, 8.5 million to 12 million of which were shared by at least two donors. To remove PCR and sequencing errors, raw reads were error-corrected and collapsed into unique sequences using a nearest-neighbor algorithm that merged closely related sequences. Alignment of CDR3 sequences to IMGT reference sequences was used to assign V, D and J gene segments. For a sequence to be retained, a match of at least six nucleotides to both a V gene segment and a J gene segment was required. A rearrangement was called productive if the CDR3 had no stop codons and remained in frame with V and J, and every other rearrangement was called non-productive. CDR3 was defined by IMGT convention, running from the second conserved V-encoded cysteine to the conserved J-encoded phenylalanine. In an earlier analysis of 587 of the donors, sequences lacking an unambiguous match to a single V gene segment were excluded. An earlier analysis of 450 to 650 of the donors called V segments functional above 56.7% productive rearrangements and segregating when the between-donor standard deviation exceeded 5%. A statistical classification framework was built to diagnose cytomegalovirus status from the catalog of TCR beta chain sequences. V and J gene assignment, in a later analysis, came from comparing TCR nucleotide sequences with IMGT/GENE-DB human TR gene sequences. Using the TCRdist pipeline, a later analysis assigned CDR3 sequences along with most-parsimonious VDJ recombination scenarios. In a later analysis, every TCR beta chain was defined by the combination of its CDR3 amino acid sequence and its V-gene family, and reads without a unique V-gene family were dropped. A later analysis removed 592 highly shared, low-generation-probability nucleotide sequences to deal with suspected cross-contamination and a sequencing artifact. For each public chain, a later analysis derived a clonal expansion index from normalized ranks of inferred template counts within each repertoire. A later analysis computed generation probabilities with a VDJ recombination model fitted to out-of-frame rearrangements, and checked the results against IGoR. In a later analysis, TCR-TCR, TCR-HLA and TCR-CMV co-occurrence was scored with hypergeometric tests, and a repertoire-size bias correction was applied to TCR pairs. To estimate false discovery rates, a later analysis permuted the HLA or CMV assignments 20 times. A later analysis grouped co-occurring TCRs with DBSCAN, adding TCRdist sequence similarity when clustering within HLA-allele-positive subsets. Repertoires with fewer than 30,000 or more than 120,000 public chains, plus five repertoires with anomalous nucleotide sharing, were excluded from co-occurrence clustering. Here the immuneACCESS table is served through TCRdb, limited to in-frame sequences with V and J called. Missing clones are a known gap in these copies; in checked studies unresolved V genes cover under half, and the rest lacks a known reason. The DNA was the basis for D and trimming; V, J and clone size are from that table. The sample includes about 170,000 clones, with roughly 78% observed a single time. The ten largest clonotypes hold approximately 13% of the sample.

The germline V gene (reference sequence) specifies LNHDA as CDR1 and SQIVND as CDR2. V is cut back by 5 bases and J by 5 bases, with 8 bases in the junction unmatched. The CDR3 runs 15 amino acids, cysteine and phenylalanine included. Only the CDR3 part of the read is kept: 45 bases, read in frame from the first base. The chain is made from TRBV19 and TRBJ1-1, with 10 middle bases fitting TRBD1. Sequenced: PBMCs. This sequence was found in a woman aged 50 to 65 in good health and CMV-seropositive. The nucleotide sequence reads TGTGCCAGTAGTCCAGGACAGGGGGGATTGACTGAAGCTTTCTTT. Translated, it gives CASSPGQGGLTEAFF.